These 26 T cell receptor beta chains were all obtained from the same sample, sequenced in a study of blood T cell repertoires in COVID-19. Some clones are missing from TCRdb's copy, which holds only in-frame ones; the method was immunoSEQ multiplex PCR. This sample has 150,000 to 200,000 clones, with around 79% found just once. The sequenced material came from peripheral blood. These receptor sequences come from a man between 45 and 60 years old who had recovered from COVID-19.

This clone turned up a few times. The chain recombines TRBV7-3 with TRBJ1-2, with no clear D. This CDR3 is 14 amino acids long. Between the trimmed V and J ends, which lost 2 bases and 2 bases, there was a span of 9 bases. Looked up from germline, CDR1 is SGHTA and CDR2 is FQGTGA. In DNA form, the CDR3 reads TGTGCCAGCAGCTTAGGGCACAGCAACTATGGCTACACCTTC. Its translation is CASSLGHSNYGYTF.

About this clone itself: Other DNA sequences in this specimen translate into the identical CDR3. CDR3 nucleotide sequence: TGCGCCAGCAGCTCGGGACAGGGGAACGAAAAACTGTTTTTT. Its translation is CASSSGQGNEKLFF. The V call is TRBV5-1, the J call TRBJ1-4; 10 bases map to TRBD1. Germline assignment: CDR1 SGHRS and CDR2 YFSETQ. V dropped 3 bases and J dropped 8; count of bases not matched to a gene: 4. The CDR3 contains 14 residues.

This clone was seen more than once but under ten times. The rearrangement links TRBV6-1 to TRBJ1-5; D is unresolved. The CDR3 contains 14 residues. V lost 2 bases and J 7 bases, leaving 12 bases between the germline ends. Germline V lookup: CDR1 MNHNS, CDR2 SASEGT. CDR3: CASSESRSKQPQHF. In DNA, the CDR3 is TGTGCCAGCAGTGAAAGTAGGAGTAAGCAGCCCCAGCATTTT.

This clone was counted between two and nine times. The V gene is TRBV27, the J gene TRBJ1-5, with a weak D call TRBD1 (5 bases). The V end lost 9 bases, the J end lost 10 bases, and 16 bases lay between the germline ends. The CDR3 runs to 12 residues. From germline, CDR1 is MNHEY and CDR2 SMNVEV (reference sequence). The CDR3 loop is CARVIRGGPQHF. In DNA form, the CDR3 reads TGTGCCAGGGTGATTAGGGGTGGCCCCCAGCATTTT.

The chain joins TRBV7-2 to TRBJ2-7; perhaps TRBD2 as D (6 bases). The CDR3 spans 16 residues. Trimming took 2 bases from V and 4 from J, leaving 18 bases between them. Germline-derived CDR1 and CDR2 are SGHTA and FQGNSA. The CDR3 bases are TGTGCCAGCAGCTTAAGAGACTGGGGTGGGGGGTACGAGCAGTACTTC. Translation: CASSLRDWGGGYEQYF.

This chain joins TRBV28 and TRBJ2-1, with 12 bases lining up with TRBD2. CDR1 is MDHEN, CDR2 SYDVKM, per germline. Losses at the gene ends were 0 bases for V and 6 bases for J; bases not matched to a gene: 0. The CDR3 has 15 residues. CDR3 region: CASSLWTSGSNEQFF. The CDR3 DNA is TGTGCCAGCAGTTTATGGACTAGCGGGAGCAATGAGCAGTTCTTC.

In its sample, this clone was seen once. The gene calls are TRBV7-2 and TRBJ2-5; TRBD2 aligns across 7 bases. Trimming cost V 1 base and J 5 bases; bases outside gene matches: 10. This CDR3 region has 16 residues. Germline V lookup: CDR1 SGHTA, CDR2 FQGNSA. Written as DNA, the CDR3 is TGTGCCAGCAGCTTAGTTGCGGGAGAGGACAAGGAGACCCAGTACTTC. It specifies CASSLVAGEDKETQYF.

This CDR3 is CASSLEGLAGVGEQYF. The CDR3 region has the DNA TGTGCCAGCAGCTTAGAGGGACTAGCGGGAGTTGGGGAGCAGTACTTC. This chain links TRBV11-2 with TRBJ2-7, with 14 bases lining up with TRBD2. With V trimmed by 0 bases and J by 7 bases, 5 bases remained unmatched. The CDR3 extends over 16 amino acids. CDR1 SGHAT and CDR2 FQNNGV come from the germline V gene.

This clone has only a few counts. The chain couples TRBV27 to TRBJ1-1; D is possibly TRBD1 (5 bases). V lost 0 bases, J lost 1 base, and 6 bases lay in between. Germline CDR1 reads MNHEY; CDR2 reads SMNVEV (reference sequence). The CDR3 loop spans 14 amino acids. The CDR3 spells CASSLSGPNTEAFF. In DNA, the CDR3 is TGTGCCAGCAGTTTATCGGGGCCGAACACTGAAGCTTTCTTT.

The CDR3 region is CAWSVRDRVSPDTQYF. CDR3 in DNA: TGTGCCTGGAGTGTACGGGACAGGGTTAGCCCAGATACGCAGTATTTT. The chain couples TRBV30 to TRBJ2-3; 9 bases map to TRBD1. This CDR3 comprises 16 residues. The V gene's germline CDR1 is GTSNPN and CDR2 SVGIG (reference sequence). Unmatched junction bases numbered 8, after V lost 0 bases and J lost 4 bases.

The chain has TRBV11-3 and TRBJ2-1; TRBD1 is a possible D gene (5 bases). This CDR3 comprises 15 residues. V lost 3 bases, J lost 0 bases, and 9 bases lay in between. Germline CDR1 is SGHNT and CDR2 is YENEEA. The CDR3 DNA reads as TGTGCCAGCAGCTTGGGGCGGAACTCCTACAATGAGCAGTTCTTC. Amino acid sequence: CASSLGRNSYNEQFF.

This rearrangement joins TRBV7-2 to TRBJ2-3; 9 nucleotides align to TRBD2. The CDR3 length is 16 residues. With 5 bases clipped from V and 0 bases from J, the junction kept 6 bases outside the gene matches. Germline V gene lookup returns CDR1 SGHTA and CDR2 FQGNSA. The CDR3 is CASSPSGTISTDTQYF. The CDR3 nucleotides are TGTGCCAGCAGCCCTAGCGGGACTATTAGCACAGATACGCAGTATTTT.

This clone was recorded a few times. CDR3 loop: CASRASNQPQHF. In DNA, the CDR3 is TGTGCCAGCAGGGCTAGCAATCAGCCCCAGCATTTT. The chain recombines TRBV6-6 with TRBJ1-5; unclear D gene. Trimming took off 6 bases at V and 0 bases at J, with 3 bases between the two ends. The CDR3 length is 12 residues. The germline CDR1 and CDR2 sequences are MNHNY and SVGAGI (reference sequence).

The V call is TRBV5-1, the J call TRBJ2-7; TRBD2 matches at 10 bases. The germline CDR1 and CDR2 sequences are SGHRS and YFSETQ. The CDR3 loop spans 14 amino acids. The V segment lost 2 bases and the J segment 4 bases; nucleotides outside the gene matches: 3. In DNA, the CDR3 is TGCGCCAGCAGCTTTCGGACTAGCGGTTACGAGCAGTACTTC. This sequence encodes CASSFRTSGYEQYF.

The chain uses TRBV7-6 and TRBJ2-7, with TRBD2 matching over 8 bases. This CDR3 is built from 16 residues. The J segment lost 0 bases and the V segment lost 0 bases, leaving 4 bases of the junction unmatched. In germline, CDR1 is SGHVS, CDR2 FNYEAQ. The CDR3 loop reads CASSLAFSGTSYEQYF. For the CDR3, the DNA is TGTGCCAGCAGCTTAGCATTTAGCGGGACCTCCTACGAGCAGTACTTC.

The chain links TRBV7-3 to TRBJ2-1; the match to TRBD2 covers 8 bases. Germline V CDR1 and CDR2: SGHTA, FQGTGA. The trim removed 5 bases at V and 8 bases at J, leaving 8 bases unmatched. This CDR3 contains 14 residues. The CDR3 DNA reads as TGTGCCAGCAGCCGTGGACTAGCTGTACATGAGCAGTTCTTC. This codes for CASSRGLAVHEQFF. The full variable domain, in which reference TRBV7-3 and TRBJ2-1 provide the parts outside the CDR3, is GAGVSQTPSNKVTEKGKYVELRCDPISGHTALYWYRQSLGQGPEFLIYFQGTGAADDSGLPNDRFFAVRPEGSVSTLKIQRTERGDSAVYLCASSRGLAVHEQFFGPGTRLTVL.

The chain combines TRBV7-8 with TRBJ2-7, with 7 bases that match TRBD1. The trim removed 5 bases at V and 3 bases at J, leaving 10 bases unmatched. The CDR3 has 15 residues. CDR1 and CDR2 from the germline V gene are SGHVS and FQNEAQ. Here the CDR3 DNA reads TGTGCCAGCAGCCACGGGGCAGGGGGAATCTACGAGCAGTACTTC. Translating it yields CASSHGAGGIYEQYF. The full variable domain, its missing parts supplied by reference TRBV7-8 and TRBJ2-7, is GAGVSQSPRYKVAKRGQDVALRCDPISGHVSLFWYQQALGQGPEFLTYFQNEAQLDKSGLPSDRFFAERPEGSVSTLKIQRTQQEDSAVYLCASSHGAGGIYEQYFGPGTRLTVT.

CDR3 in DNA: TGTGCCAGCAGAACAGGGGGTAGGACTGAAGCTTTCTTT. This codes for CASRTGGRTEAFF. The rearrangement joins TRBV28 to TRBJ1-1; 8 bases are shared with TRBD1. The CDR3 contains 13 residues. Germline V gene data show CDR1 as MDHEN and CDR2 as SYDVKM. After removal of 6 bases from V and 5 bases from J, the junction contained 5 bases not matched to a gene.

CDR3 bases: TGTGCCAGCAGCTTAGCAGGTGTCAGGGAGGCCGATGGCTACACCTTC. This translates into CASSLAGVREADGYTF. V and J are TRBV7-9 and TRBJ1-2; D is possibly TRBD1 (5 bases). Germline assignment: CDR1 SEHNR and CDR2 FQNEAQ (reference sequence). The V end lost 0 bases, the J end lost 6 bases, and 17 bases lay between the germline ends. The CDR3 is made up of 16 amino acids.

The rearrangement uses TRBV10-3 and TRBJ1-1, with D possibly matching TRBD1 (5 bases). Germline V CDR1 and CDR2: ENHRY, SYGVKD. V lost 11 bases, J lost 2 bases, and 15 bases lay in between. The CDR3 loop spans 13 amino acids. The DNA of the CDR3 is TGTGCCTCCTCGGTCGACAGTAACACTGAAGCTTTCTTT. It yields the protein CASSVDSNTEAFF.

This chain links TRBV7-2 with TRBJ1-4; D perhaps matches TRBD1 (6 bases). Germline V gene sequence: CDR1 SGHTA, CDR2 FQGNSA. The CDR3 spans 15 residues. Trimming removed 3 bases from V and 7 bases from J, with 15 bases in between. This CDR3 is CASSFSSRGSEKLFF. The CDR3 nucleotides are TGTGCCAGCAGCTTTAGCTCCAGGGGATCTGAAAAACTGTTTTTT.

Worth noting for this clone: At one end the junction does not follow the germline gene, possibly because of a read error. V is TRBV6-1 and J is TRBJ2-7; D gene unclear. Looked up from germline, CDR1 is MNHNS and CDR2 is SASEGT. This CDR3 comprises 14 residues. CDR3 residues: CASSEAGSSHEQYF. In nucleotides, the CDR3 is TGTGCCAGCAGTGAAGCGGGCAGCTCCCACGAGCAGTACTTC.

The chain has TRBV5-3 and TRBJ2-7; a possible D gene is TRBD1 (7 bases). TRBV5-3 qualifies as an ORF whose function is uncertain. Trimming took off 0 bases at V and 4 bases at J, with 14 bases between the two ends. The CDR3 is 15 residues long. CDR3 amino acids: CARSLGRGECYEQYF. The CDR3 DNA sequence: TGTGCCAGAAGCTTGGGCAGGGGGGAATGTTACGAGCAGTACTTC.

V and J are TRBV14 and TRBJ2-5; D is perhaps TRBD2 (5 bases). This CDR3 is 15 amino acids long. V dropped 5 bases and J dropped 5 bases, with 18 bases sitting between them. The germline CDR1 and CDR2 sequences are SGHDN and FVKESK. CDR3 protein: CASSSATRPRETQYF. In nucleotides, the CDR3 is TGTGCCAGCAGCTCAGCTACTAGACCTAGGGAGACCCAGTACTTC.

This chain connects TRBV28 to TRBJ2-7; D call uncertain. Germline V lookup: CDR1 MDHEN, CDR2 SYDVKM. V gave up 3 bases and J gave up 0 bases, with 6 bases separating them. The CDR3 has 13 residues. Written as DNA, the CDR3 is TGTGCCAGCAGTTTTAGCCCCTCCTACGAGCAGTACTTC. It specifies CASSFSPSYEQYF.

This chain joins TRBV28 and TRBJ2-7, with 8 nucleotides matching TRBD1. The germline V gene has CDR1 MDHEN and CDR2 SYDVKM. CDR3 length: 20 residues. V was clipped by 6 bases and J by 4 bases; unmatched bases: 26. CDR3 DNA sequence: TGTGCCAGCAGAACAGTCCCAGGGGGCGCTTTTAAGATGGAAAAATACGAGCAGTACTTC. Translation gives CASRTVPGGAFKMEKYEQYF. Based on the CDR3 plus reference TRBV28 and TRBJ2-7, the full variable domain is DVKVTQSSRYLVKRTGEKVFLECVQDMDHENMFWYRQDPGLGLRLIYFSYDVKMKEKGDIPEGYSVSREKKERFSLILESASTNQTSMYLCASRTVPGGAFKMEKYEQYFGPGTRLTVT.